The sequence of this TCR beta chain was determined in a study of blood T cell repertoires in COVID-19. About the study: T cells, B-cell-depleted T cells, or PBMCs supplied cDNA or gDNA.

This clone occurred a few times. The length of the CDR3 is 14 residues. The V end lost 0 bases, the J end lost 5 bases, and 10 bases lay between the germline ends. The V gene's germline CDR1 is MNHNS and CDR2 SASEGT. Original handling: Amplifying reference gene primers gave estimates of nucleated cell counts. Clones were read by immunoSEQ multiplex PCR, and TCRdb kept only the in-frame ones, dropping some. V and J calls and clone size are as listed in that table; D and trimming were resolved from the DNA. In the table there are approximately 380,000 clones, more than 75% of which are singletons. Recovered participants had two consecutive negative NP/OP PCR tests, healthcare professional clearance, or symptom resolution.

This sequence originates from a woman aged 18-35 years who had recovered from COVID-19. This sequence joins TRBV6-1 and TRBJ1-1; weak D call: TRBD1 (5 bases). The sample taken for sequencing was PBMCs or T cells enriched from blood (not recorded which). The CDR3 is CASSEARGGTEAFF. CDR3 sequence (DNA): TGTGCCAGCAGTGAAGCTCGGGGGGGGACTGAAGCTTTCTTT.